The next 13 T cell receptor beta chains were all read from a single sample in a study of T cell repertoires in cytomegalovirus infection. MiXCR was run by TCRdb on the reads, yielding one entry per CDR3 protein. The table has roughly 230,000 distinct CDR3 sequences, around 15% seen once. The sequenced sample was CD8+ T cells from PBMCs. The receptors come from a human donor in good health (CMV status not recorded). Some clones in this sample may be carry-over from other donors' samples.

This clonotype turned up a few times. This chain uses TRBV6-5 with TRBJ1-1; D not resolved. CDR1 MNHEY and CDR2 SVGAGI come from the germline V gene. The ends were cut back, 0 bases at V and 6 bases at J, with 17 bases in the middle. This CDR3 has 16 amino acids. CDR3 DNA sequence: TGTGCCAGCAGTTACTCGACCCCCTTACGTAGGTCTGAAGCTTTCTTT. This gives the protein CASSYSTPLRRSEAFF.

This clonotype was observed a handful of times. For the CDR3, the DNA is TGTGCCAGCACTCGGAGGGGTGTTTGGCAAGAGACCCAGTACTTC. Translation: CASTRRGVWQETQYF. This chain links TRBV28 with TRBJ2-5, with TRBD2 as a possible D gene (6 bases). The germline V gene encodes CDR1 MDHEN and CDR2 SYDVKM. The CDR3 totals 15 residues. Trimming shortened V by 7 bases and J by 2 bases, and 17 bases separated the two germline ends.

This clonotype was recorded many times. The rearrangement joins TRBV7-2 to TRBJ1-6; D gene ambiguous. Germline loops: CDR1 SGHTA, CDR2 FQGNSA. The CDR3 is 14 residues long. Trimming cost V 3 bases and J 6 bases, with 9 bases left between them. The CDR3 nucleotides are TGTGCCAGCAGCTTGTTCCTTTTTAATTCACCCCTCCACTTT. Its protein product is CASSLFLFNSPLHF.

The rearrangement uses TRBV12-3 or TRBV12-4 and TRBJ1-2; no clear D gene. The CDR3 extends over 14 amino acids. V lost 3 bases and J lost 3, with 11 bases in between. CDR3 loop: CASSLSGGHYGYTF. The CDR3, as DNA: TGTGCCAGCAGTTTGTCTGGAGGCCACTATGGCTACACCTTC.

The chain is built from TRBV2 and TRBJ2-5; 10 nucleotides align to TRBD1. There are 15 residues in the CDR3. Losses at the gene ends were 1 base for V and 3 bases for J; bases not matched to a gene: 2. Germline V CDR1 and CDR2: SNHLY, FYNNEI. For the CDR3, the DNA is TGTGCCAGCAGTGAAGGACAGGGGGCGAAAGAGACCCAGTACTTC. Its translation: CASSEGQGAKETQYF.

The sample holds many counts of this clonotype. The chain combines TRBV6-2 or TRBV6-3 with TRBJ2-1; D may be TRBD1 (6 bases). Germline values: CDR1 MNHEY, CDR2 SVGEGT. This CDR3 is 11 amino acids long. The V end was cut by 8 bases, the J end by 8 bases, with 10 bases between. The CDR3 nucleotides read TGTGCCAGCGGCAGGGGCCATGAGCAGTTCTTC. This sequence encodes CASGRGHEQFF.

This clonotype was counted a few times. The CDR3 coding sequence is TGTGCCAGCAGTTTCGGTCGGACTAGTCAGGAGCAGTACTTC. Its protein product is CASSFGRTSQEQYF. V is TRBV12-3 or TRBV12-4 and J is TRBJ2-7; 7 nucleotides agree with TRBD2. The CDR3 runs to 14 residues. V lost 3 bases, J lost 7 bases, and 9 bases stayed unmatched.

This clonotype was counted at least ten times. The CDR3 DNA reads as TGTGCCAGCAGTGAACTAGGGTCATTTCCGATCAATCAGCCCCAGCATTTT. It yields the protein CASSELGSFPINQPQHF. V and J are TRBV6-1 and TRBJ1-5, with no clear D. The CDR3 is 17 residues long. The V end lost 2 bases, the J end lost 3 bases, and 17 bases lay between the germline ends. Germline CDR1 MNHNS, CDR2 SASEGT.

Notes on this clonotype: The junction departs from germline at one end; a sequencing error may be responsible. The chain links TRBV6-2 or TRBV6-3 to TRBJ2-2, with TRBD2 matching over 12 bases. The CDR3 consists of 17 residues. The germline V gene has CDR1 MNHEY and CDR2 SVGEGT. CDR3 nucleotides: TGTGCCGGCAGCCTGACTAGCGGGGGCCATGACACCGGGGAGCTGTTTTTT. This codes for CAGSLTSGGHDTGELFF.

The chain links TRBV28 to TRBJ2-3; D remains ambiguous. The length of the CDR3 is 13 residues. The V end was cut by 4 bases, the J end by 4 bases, with 9 bases between. The germline V gene has CDR1 MDHEN and CDR2 SYDVKM. CDR3: CASSSRLADTQYF. The CDR3 nucleotides read TGTGCCAGCAGTTCGAGATTGGCAGATACGCAGTATTTT.

This clonotype was recorded at least ten times. The chain is built from TRBV7-2 and TRBJ1-1; D is possibly TRBD1 (5 bases). Germline CDR1 and CDR2: SGHTA and FQGNSA. This CDR3 has 13 amino acids. Between the trimmed V and J ends, which lost 5 bases and 4 bases, there was a span of 11 bases. DNA of the CDR3: TGTGCCAGCAGCATCGGGGGTAGCACTGAAGCTTTCTTT. This sequence encodes CASSIGGSTEAFF.

The rearrangement links TRBV6-5 to TRBJ2-7; either TRBD1 or TRBD2 may fit D (5 bases each). Trimming stripped 0 bases from V and 6 bases from J, with 12 bases between. The germline V gene has CDR1 MNHEY and CDR2 SVGAGI. The CDR3 spans 14 residues. CDR3 sequence reads: CASSYSPPGAEQYF. The CDR3 coding sequence is TGTGCCAGCAGTTACTCACCCCCCGGGGCCGAGCAGTACTTC.

A few counts support this clonotype. Just one base apart from a much larger clone, this may be a read error. V and J are TRBV11-2 and TRBJ2-1; no clear D. This CDR3 is built from 10 residues. V shed 2 bases and J shed 7 bases, with 0 bases lying between them. Germline V gene sequence: CDR1 SGHAT, CDR2 FQNNGV. CDR3 loop: CASSLNEQFF. The CDR3 DNA sequence: TGTGCCAGCAGCTTAAATGAGCAGTTCTTC.